What follows are 4 T cell receptor beta chains derived from one specimen sequenced in a study of T cell responses to AZD1222 COVID-19 vaccine (dated by TCRdb to the early 2020s). The time point label on this specimen signifies: baseline before first vaccination. The receptor library was made with the immunoSEQ multiplex PCR assay. The table was pulled from immuneACCESS by TCRdb, which kept in-frame rearrangements only. Such tables lose some clones; where checked, under half of the loss comes from unresolved V genes, and the rest has no known cause. The sample table records tens of thousands of clones; more than 90% of these occur just once. Of the sample, about 4.3% falls within the top ten clones. The source material was peripheral blood, sampled on day 0 of AZD1222 vaccination. The source of these receptors is an adult in good health.

The CDR3 loop is CASSIGVHQPQHF. CDR3 DNA sequence: TGTGCCAGTAGTATCGGAGTTCATCAGCCCCAGCATTTT. The rearrangement joins TRBV19 to TRBJ1-5; D ambiguous. From germline, CDR1 is LNHDA and CDR2 SQIVND (reference sequence). The CDR3 loop spans 13 amino acids. V lost 3 bases, J lost 5 bases, and 8 bases lay in between.

This clone was picked up one time. This chain joins TRBV30 and TRBJ1-3, with D perhaps matching TRBD1 (6 bases). The CDR3 extends over 15 amino acids. Trimming removed 4 bases from V and 3 bases from J, with 16 bases in between. Germline V gene lookup returns CDR1 GTSNPN and CDR2 SVGIG (reference sequence). In DNA, the CDR3 is TGTGCCTGGACCCCTACAGGGAAGAATGGAAACACCATATATTTT. Translating gives CAWTPTGKNGNTIYF. Full variable domain (missing parts from reference TRBV30 and TRBJ1-3): SQTIHQWPATLVQPVGSPLSLECTVEGTSNPNLYWYRQAAGRGLQLLFYSVGIGQISSEVPQNLSASRPQDRQFILSSKKLLLSDSGFYLCAWTPTGKNGNTIYFGEGSWLTVV.

The rearrangement uses TRBV6-5 and TRBJ1-3, with D unresolved. V was clipped by 3 bases and J by 0 bases, with 6 bases between them. This CDR3 spans 14 amino acids. Germline loops: CDR1 MNHEY, CDR2 SVGAGI. The CDR3 DNA follows: TGTGCCAGCAGTTATAGCCTCTCTGGAAACACCATATATTTT. Translating it yields CASSYSLSGNTIYF.

This chain links TRBV5-6 with TRBJ1-4, with D possibly TRBD1 on 6 matching bases. This CDR3 has 13 residues. Trimming removed 3 bases at V and 11 bases at J, with 14 bases between. CDR1 is SGHDT, CDR2 YYEEEE, per germline. The CDR3 region has the DNA TGTGCCAGCAGCTGGGGGGGCGGACCCAAACTGTTTTTT. As protein: CASSWGGGPKLFF.